This T cell receptor beta chain was sequenced for a study of blood T cell repertoires in COVID-19. This CDR3 is built from 14 residues. With V trimmed by 2 bases and J by 3 bases, 4 bases remained unmatched. CDR1 and CDR2 from the germline V gene are WNHNN and SYGVQD (reference sequence). The authors' processing: Reference gene primer amplification in the assay estimated nucleated cell counts. The assay was immunoSEQ multiplex PCR, and TCRdb's table has in-frame clones only and misses some. The V and J calls and the clone size are those of that table, but D and trimming were determined from the DNA. The sample lists some 200,000 clones; approximately 85% were seen once. Patients at the Seattle site were enrolled during active infection and followed longitudinally. This clone was counted between two and nine times.

This chain connects TRBV10-1 to TRBJ2-7, with 7 bases identical to TRBD1. This TCR came from a woman aged 70-85 years with COVID-19, enrolled during active disease. The sequenced material came from peripheral blood. CDR3: CASSEMDRNYEQYF. The DNA for the CDR3 is TGCGCCAGCAGTGAGATGGACAGGAACTACGAGCAGTACTTC.